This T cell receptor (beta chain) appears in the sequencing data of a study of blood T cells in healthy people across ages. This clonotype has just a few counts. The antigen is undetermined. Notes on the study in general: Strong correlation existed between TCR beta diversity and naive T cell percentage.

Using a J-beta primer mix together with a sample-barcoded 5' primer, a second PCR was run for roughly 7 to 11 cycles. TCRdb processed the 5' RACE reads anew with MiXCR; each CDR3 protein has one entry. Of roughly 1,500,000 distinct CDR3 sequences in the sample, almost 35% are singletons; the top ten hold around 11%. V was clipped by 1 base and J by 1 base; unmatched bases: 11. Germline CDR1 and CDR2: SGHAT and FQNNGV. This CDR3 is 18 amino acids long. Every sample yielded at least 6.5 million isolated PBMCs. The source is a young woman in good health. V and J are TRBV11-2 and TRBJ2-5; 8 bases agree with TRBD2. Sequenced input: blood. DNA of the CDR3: TGTGCCAGCAGCTTAGGTGTCGGGGCGGGGGGCCTCCAAGAGACCCAGTACTTC. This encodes CASSLGVGAGGLQETQYF.